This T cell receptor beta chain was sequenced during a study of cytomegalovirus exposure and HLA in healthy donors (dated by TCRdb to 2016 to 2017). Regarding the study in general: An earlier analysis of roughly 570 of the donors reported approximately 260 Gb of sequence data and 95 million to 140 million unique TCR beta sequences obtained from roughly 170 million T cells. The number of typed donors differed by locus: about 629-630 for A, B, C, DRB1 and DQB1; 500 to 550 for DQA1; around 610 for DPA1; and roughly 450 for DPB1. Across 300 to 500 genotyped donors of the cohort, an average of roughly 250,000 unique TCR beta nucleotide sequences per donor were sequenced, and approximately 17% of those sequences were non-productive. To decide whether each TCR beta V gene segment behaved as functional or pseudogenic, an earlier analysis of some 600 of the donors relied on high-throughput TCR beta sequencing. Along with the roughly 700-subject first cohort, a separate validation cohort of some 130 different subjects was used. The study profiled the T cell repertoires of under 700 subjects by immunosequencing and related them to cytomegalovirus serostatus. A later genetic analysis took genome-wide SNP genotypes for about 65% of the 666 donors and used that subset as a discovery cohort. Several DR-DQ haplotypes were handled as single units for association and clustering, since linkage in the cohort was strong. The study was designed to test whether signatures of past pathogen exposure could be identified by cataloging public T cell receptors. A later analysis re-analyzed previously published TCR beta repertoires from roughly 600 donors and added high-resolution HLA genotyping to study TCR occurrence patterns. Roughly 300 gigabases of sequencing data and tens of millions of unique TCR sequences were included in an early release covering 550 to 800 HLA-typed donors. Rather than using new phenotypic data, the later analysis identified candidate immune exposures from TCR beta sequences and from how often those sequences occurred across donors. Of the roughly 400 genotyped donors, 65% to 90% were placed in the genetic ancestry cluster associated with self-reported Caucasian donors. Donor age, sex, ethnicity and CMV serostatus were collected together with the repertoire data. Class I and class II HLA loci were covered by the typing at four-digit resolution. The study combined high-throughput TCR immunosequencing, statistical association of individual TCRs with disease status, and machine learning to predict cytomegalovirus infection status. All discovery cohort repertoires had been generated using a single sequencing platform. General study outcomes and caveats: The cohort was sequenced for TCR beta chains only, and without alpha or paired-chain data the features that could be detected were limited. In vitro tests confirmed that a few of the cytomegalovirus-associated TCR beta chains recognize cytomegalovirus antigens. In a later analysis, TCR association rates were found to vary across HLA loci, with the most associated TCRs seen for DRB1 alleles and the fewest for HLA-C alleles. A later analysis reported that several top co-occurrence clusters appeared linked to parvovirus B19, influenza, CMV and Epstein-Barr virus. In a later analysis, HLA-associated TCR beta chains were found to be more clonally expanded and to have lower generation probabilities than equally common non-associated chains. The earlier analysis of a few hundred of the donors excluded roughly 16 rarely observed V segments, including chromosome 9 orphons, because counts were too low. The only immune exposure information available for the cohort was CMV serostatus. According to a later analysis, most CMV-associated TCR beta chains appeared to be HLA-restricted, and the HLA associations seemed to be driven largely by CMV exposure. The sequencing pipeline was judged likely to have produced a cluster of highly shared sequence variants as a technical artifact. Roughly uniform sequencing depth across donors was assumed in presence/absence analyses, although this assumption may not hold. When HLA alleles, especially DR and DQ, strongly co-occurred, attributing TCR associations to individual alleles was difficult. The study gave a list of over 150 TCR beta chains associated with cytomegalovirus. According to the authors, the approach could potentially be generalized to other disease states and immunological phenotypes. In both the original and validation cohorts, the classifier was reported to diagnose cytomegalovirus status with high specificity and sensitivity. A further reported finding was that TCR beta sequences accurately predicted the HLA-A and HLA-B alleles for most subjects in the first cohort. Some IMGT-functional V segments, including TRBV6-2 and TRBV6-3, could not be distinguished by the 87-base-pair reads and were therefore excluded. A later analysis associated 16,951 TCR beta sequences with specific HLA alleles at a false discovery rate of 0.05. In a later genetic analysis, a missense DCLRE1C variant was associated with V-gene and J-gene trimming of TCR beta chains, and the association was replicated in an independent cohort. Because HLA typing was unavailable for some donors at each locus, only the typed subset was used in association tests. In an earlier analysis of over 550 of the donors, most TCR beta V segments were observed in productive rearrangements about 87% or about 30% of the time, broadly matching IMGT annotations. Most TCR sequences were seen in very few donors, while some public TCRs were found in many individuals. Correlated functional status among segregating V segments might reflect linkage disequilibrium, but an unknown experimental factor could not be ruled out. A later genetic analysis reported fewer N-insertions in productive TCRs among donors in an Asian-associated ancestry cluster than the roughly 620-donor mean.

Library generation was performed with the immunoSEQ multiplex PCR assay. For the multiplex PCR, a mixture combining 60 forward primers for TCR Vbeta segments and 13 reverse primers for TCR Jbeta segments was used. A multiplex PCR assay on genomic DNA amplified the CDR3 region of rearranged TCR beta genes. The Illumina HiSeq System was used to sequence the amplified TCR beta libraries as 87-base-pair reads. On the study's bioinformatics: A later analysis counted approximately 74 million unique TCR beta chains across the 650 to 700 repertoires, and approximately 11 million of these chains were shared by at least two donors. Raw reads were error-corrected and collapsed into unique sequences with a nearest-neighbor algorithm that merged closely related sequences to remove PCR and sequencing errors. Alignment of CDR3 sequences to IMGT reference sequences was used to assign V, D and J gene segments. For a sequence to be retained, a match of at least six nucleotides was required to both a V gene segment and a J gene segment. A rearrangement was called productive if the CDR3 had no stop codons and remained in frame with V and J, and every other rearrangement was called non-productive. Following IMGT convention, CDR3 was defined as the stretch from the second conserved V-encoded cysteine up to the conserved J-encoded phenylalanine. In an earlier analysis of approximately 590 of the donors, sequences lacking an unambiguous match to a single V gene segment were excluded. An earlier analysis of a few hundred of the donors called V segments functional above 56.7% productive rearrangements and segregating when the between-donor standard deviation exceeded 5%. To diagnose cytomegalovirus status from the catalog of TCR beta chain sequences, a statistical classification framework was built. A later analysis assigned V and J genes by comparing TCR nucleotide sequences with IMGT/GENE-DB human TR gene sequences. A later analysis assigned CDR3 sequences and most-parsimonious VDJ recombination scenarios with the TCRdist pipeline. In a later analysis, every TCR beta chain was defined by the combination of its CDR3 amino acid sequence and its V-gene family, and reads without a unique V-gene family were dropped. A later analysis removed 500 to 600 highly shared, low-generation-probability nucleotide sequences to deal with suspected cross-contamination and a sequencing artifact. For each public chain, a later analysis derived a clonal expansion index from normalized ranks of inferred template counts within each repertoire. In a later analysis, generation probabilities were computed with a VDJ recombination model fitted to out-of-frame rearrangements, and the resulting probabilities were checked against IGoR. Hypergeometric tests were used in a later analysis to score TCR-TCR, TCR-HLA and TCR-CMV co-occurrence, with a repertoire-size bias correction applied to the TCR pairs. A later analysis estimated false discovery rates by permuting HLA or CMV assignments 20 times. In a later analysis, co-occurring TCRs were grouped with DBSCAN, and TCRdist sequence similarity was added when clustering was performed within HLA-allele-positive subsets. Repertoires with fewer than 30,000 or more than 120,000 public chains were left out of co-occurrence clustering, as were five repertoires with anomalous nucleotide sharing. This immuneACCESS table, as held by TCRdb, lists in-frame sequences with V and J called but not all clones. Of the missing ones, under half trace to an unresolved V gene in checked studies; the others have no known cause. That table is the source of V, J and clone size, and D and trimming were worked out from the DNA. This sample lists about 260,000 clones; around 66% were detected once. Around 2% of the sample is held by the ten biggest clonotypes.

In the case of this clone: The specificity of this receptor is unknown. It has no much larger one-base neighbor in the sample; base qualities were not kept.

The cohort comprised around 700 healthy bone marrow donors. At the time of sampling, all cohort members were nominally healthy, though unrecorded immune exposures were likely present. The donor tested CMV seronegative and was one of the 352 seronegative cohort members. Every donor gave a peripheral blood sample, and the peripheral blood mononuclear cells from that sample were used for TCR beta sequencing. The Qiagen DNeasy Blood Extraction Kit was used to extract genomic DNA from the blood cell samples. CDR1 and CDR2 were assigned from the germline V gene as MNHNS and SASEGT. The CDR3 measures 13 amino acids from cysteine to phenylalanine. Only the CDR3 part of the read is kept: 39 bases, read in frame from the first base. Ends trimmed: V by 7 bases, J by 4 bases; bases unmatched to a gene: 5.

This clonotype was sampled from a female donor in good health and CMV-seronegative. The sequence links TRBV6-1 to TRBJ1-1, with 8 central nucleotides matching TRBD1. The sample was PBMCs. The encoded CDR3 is CASIKTGGTEAFF. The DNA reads TGTGCCAGCATCAAAACAGGGGGCACTGAAGCTTTCTTT.